This T cell receptor (beta chain) was identified during a study of response to subunit inactivated influenza vaccine. Using its own MiXCR run on the RT-PCR reads, TCRdb lists one record per CDR3 protein. The sample carries 290,000 or so distinct CDR3 sequences, over 20% recorded once. As to this clonotype: Its antigen remains unidentified.

Findings and limits, study-wide: Every seasonal influenza vaccination brings in few new T cells, the authors suggested.

Between the trimmed V and J ends, which lost 3 bases and 0 bases, there was a span of 13 bases. Looked up from germline, CDR1 is ENHRY and CDR2 is SYGVKD. The CDR3 contains 16 residues. The rearrangement uses TRBV10-3 and TRBJ2-3; TRBD1 is a possible D gene (6 bases). Sequenced material: PBMCs from blood, taken roughly 20 months after vaccination. This TCR derives from a man aged 45 to 70 who received an inactivated influenza vaccine. The CDR3 here is CAISEVTGSSTDTQYF. The CDR3 bases are TGTGCCATCAGTGAAGTGACAGGCTCTAGCACAGATACGCAGTATTTT.